These 27 T cell receptor beta chains originate from one sample sequenced in a study of T-cell reconstitution after alpha-beta-depleted transplantation in children. TCRbeta library construction was performed incorporating unique molecular identifiers. TCRdb used MiXCR to reprocess the PCR reads, holding one entry per CDR3 protein. There are around 580,000 distinct CDR3 sequences in the sample; 25% to 30% occur only once, and around a third lies in the top ten. The sample was PBMCs, taken before TCRalphabeta/CD19-depleted stem cell transplant. These receptors were taken from a boy in the first two years of life with Wiskott-Aldrich syndrome, due to receive a stem cell transplant.

This clonotype has more than one count but fewer than ten. V gene TRBV29-1 combines with J gene TRBJ2-1; weak D call: TRBD2 (6 bases). Germline values: CDR1 SQVTM, CDR2 ANQGSEA. The ends were cut back, 4 bases at V and 6 bases at J, with 16 bases in the middle. This CDR3 comprises 14 residues. CDR3 sequence: CSVVGSAGINEQFF. The CDR3 DNA sequence: TGCAGCGTTGTGGGCAGTGCGGGGATCAATGAGCAGTTCTTC.

The sample holds a few counts of this clonotype. In DNA, the CDR3 is TGTGCCATCAGTGAGTCGGGGCTAGCCGGGGTACTTCAGTTCTTC. It yields the protein CAISESGLAGVLQFF. The genes are TRBV10-3 and TRBJ2-1; tentatively, D is TRBD1 or TRBD2 (5 bases each). The ends were cut back, 0 bases at V and 13 bases at J, with 19 bases in the middle. This CDR3 has 15 amino acids. Germline CDR1 reads ENHRY; CDR2 reads SYGVKD.

The J gene is TRBJ2-7, the V gene TRBV20-1; D gene ambiguous. From germline, CDR1 is DFQATT and CDR2 SNEGSKA (reference sequence). Trimming took 4 bases from V and 0 from J, leaving 10 bases between them. CDR3 size: 13 residues. The DNA for the CDR3 is TGCAGTGCTACGCCCGAGATCTCCTACGAGCAGTACTTC. Translation: CSATPEISYEQYF.

This clonotype has more than one count but fewer than ten. The rearrangement uses TRBV5-5 and TRBJ2-2; no clear D gene. Looked up from germline, CDR1 is SGHKS and CDR2 is YYEKEE (reference sequence). The V end lost 7 bases, the J end lost 6 bases, and 19 bases lay between the germline ends. This CDR3 contains 15 residues. The CDR3 coding sequence is TGTGCCAGCGGAACCTCGGACGCATCCCCCGGGGAGCTGTTTTTT. Translated: CASGTSDASPGELFF.

This clonotype has just one count. V and J are TRBV27 and TRBJ2-1; TRBD2 matches at 11 bases. V was clipped by 6 bases and J by 0 bases; unmatched bases: 10. The CDR3 sequence is 18 residues long. CDR1 is MNHEY, CDR2 SMNVEV, per germline (reference sequence). The CDR3 region has the DNA TGTGCCAGCAGACCGGGACTAGCGGTCCCTTTCTCCTACAATGAGCAGTTCTTC. Its protein product is CASRPGLAVPFSYNEQFF.

This sequence joins TRBV24-1 and TRBJ2-1, with 11 bases identical to TRBD2. V shed 5 bases, J shed 5 bases, and the junction held 4 bases outside the gene matches. The CDR3 consists of 15 residues. The germline CDR1 and CDR2 sequences are KGHDR and SFDVKD. DNA for the CDR3: TGTGCCACCAGTGCTAGCGGGAGGATTCACAATGAGCAGTTCTTC. As protein: CATSASGRIHNEQFF.

This clonotype was found a few times. The chain is built from TRBV12-3 or TRBV12-4 and TRBJ2-3; possible D gene TRBD2, 6 bases. The germline V and J ends were trimmed by 3 bases and 5 bases, with 15 bases remaining between them. The CDR3 covers 15 residues. Here the CDR3 DNA reads TGTGCCAGCAGTTTTCCCCCCGGGACTGAAGATACGCAGTATTTT. Encoded protein: CASSFPPGTEDTQYF.

This chain uses TRBV5-6 with TRBJ2-2, with D perhaps TRBD2 (6 bases). The CDR3 length is 15 residues. Germline-derived CDR1 and CDR2 are SGHDT and YYEEEE. The germline V and J ends were trimmed by 4 bases and 1 base, with 11 bases remaining between them. The CDR3 sequence: CASSLPGLNTGELFF. CDR3 DNA sequence: TGTGCCAGCAGCCTGCCGGGACTGAACACCGGGGAGCTGTTTTTT.

The chain employs TRBV3-1 and TRBJ2-1; TRBD2 matches 7 bases. This CDR3 has 16 residues. J gave up 5 bases and V 2 bases, and 9 bases lay outside the gene matches. Germline assignment: CDR1 LGHDT and CDR2 YNNKEL (reference sequence). CDR3 DNA: TGTGCCAGCAGCCAACTGAGCGGGATATGGAACAATGAGCAGTTCTTC. Amino acid sequence: CASSQLSGIWNNEQFF.

The chain is built from TRBV4-1 and TRBJ2-1; D possibly corresponds to TRBD1 (6 bases). The CDR3 is made up of 15 amino acids. Germline assignment: CDR1 MGHRA and CDR2 YSYEKL. Trimming removed 2 bases from V and 10 bases from J, with 18 bases in between. The CDR3: CASSQLPQGQGEQFF. The DNA of the CDR3 is TGCGCCAGCAGCCAACTCCCACAGGGCCAGGGGGAGCAGTTCTTC.

J is TRBJ2-1 and V is TRBV7-9, with D perhaps matching TRBD2 (6 bases). Germline V gene data show CDR1 as SEHNR and CDR2 as FQNEAQ (reference sequence). V was trimmed by 1 base and J by 0 bases, leaving 10 bases between them. This CDR3 is 16 amino acids long. CDR3 coding DNA: TGTGCCAGCAGCTTAGGGGCGGGACGCTCCTACAATGAGCAGTTCTTC. Its protein product is CASSLGAGRSYNEQFF. Filled out from reference TRBV7-9 and TRBJ2-1, the complete variable domain reads DTGVSQNPRHKITKRGQNVTFRCDPISEHNRLYWYRQTLGQGPEFLTYFQNEAQLEKSRLLSDRFSAERPKGSFSTLEIQRTEQGDSAMYLCASSLGAGRSYNEQFFGPGTRLTVL.

This sequence joins TRBV5-1 and TRBJ2-3; TRBD2 agrees at 11 bases. Germline loops: CDR1 SGHRS, CDR2 YFSETQ. Trimming removed 3 bases from V and 0 bases from J; junction bases left unmatched: 6. The CDR3 has 17 amino acids. The CDR3: CASSSTSGGFSTDTQYF. The CDR3 nucleotides read TGCGCCAGCAGCTCAACTAGCGGGGGCTTTAGCACAGATACGCAGTATTTT.

J is TRBJ2-2 and V is TRBV12-3 or TRBV12-4, with 8 bases lining up with TRBD2. The CDR3 extends over 15 amino acids. The junction had 6 bases not matched to a gene; V was cut back by 2 bases and J by 7 bases. The CDR3 sequence: CASSLQAGVSGELFF. Written as DNA, the CDR3 is TGTGCCAGCAGTTTACAAGCGGGAGTAAGCGGGGAGCTGTTTTTT.

This clonotype was found a few times. The chain has TRBV20-1 and TRBJ1-1; D is ambiguous. The V gene's germline CDR1 is DFQATT and CDR2 SNEGSKA (reference sequence). Trimming cost V 4 bases and J 4 bases, with 10 bases left between them. This CDR3 is built from 12 residues. The CDR3 is CSANIRATEAFF. The CDR3 DNA reads as TGCAGTGCTAATATTCGGGCCACTGAAGCTTTCTTT.

The chain links TRBV4-1 to TRBJ2-7; TRBD2 agrees at 8 bases. J lost 3 bases, V lost 0 bases, and 7 bases had no gene match. Germline V gene data show CDR1 as MGHRA and CDR2 as YSYEKL. There are 16 residues in the CDR3. The CDR3 reads CASSQEVAGKSYEQYF. CDR3 nucleotides: TGCGCCAGCAGCCAAGAAGTAGCGGGAAAAAGCTACGAGCAGTACTTC.

The sample holds a few counts of this clonotype. The chain joins TRBV12-3 or TRBV12-4 to TRBJ2-7, with TRBD1 identical over 9 bases. V lost 3 bases and J lost 4; bases outside the gene matches: 4. This CDR3 is 14 amino acids long. The CDR3 spells CASSFGTGKYEQYF. The CDR3 coding sequence is TGTGCCAGCAGTTTCGGGACAGGGAAGTACGAGCAGTACTTC.

The rearrangement joins TRBV20-1 to TRBJ1-1, with D possibly being TRBD1 (5 bases). CDR3 length: 12 residues. V lost 1 base to trimming and J lost 6 bases, with 9 bases between them. Germline V gene sequence: CDR1 DFQATT, CDR2 SNEGSKA (reference sequence). In nucleotides, the CDR3 is TGCAGTGCTAGAGGACAGAAGCCTGAAGCTTTCTTT. Amino acids: CSARGQKPEAFF.

The V gene is TRBV20-1, the J gene TRBJ2-3, with a tentative D call TRBD2 (5 bases). CDR3 length: 11 amino acids. From germline, CDR1 is DFQATT and CDR2 SNEGSKA (reference sequence). Trimming cost V 7 bases and J 0 bases, with 5 bases left between them. The CDR3 nucleotides are TGCAGTGGGACTAGCACAGATACGCAGTATTTT. Protein product: CSGTSTDTQYF.

This chain connects TRBV10-3 to TRBJ2-6; D gene ambiguous. Per the germline V gene, CDR1 is ENHRY and CDR2 is SYGVKD. This CDR3 has 14 amino acids. V lost 6 bases and J lost 0, with 6 bases in between. The CDR3 DNA is TGTGCCATCAGGAGGCCCTCTGGGGCCAACGTCCTGACTTTC. Residues: CAIRRPSGANVLTF.

This sequence joins TRBV12-3 or TRBV12-4 and TRBJ2-1; 11 bases fit TRBD2. The CDR3 totals 18 residues. The V segment lost 3 bases and the J segment 6 bases; nucleotides outside the gene matches: 13. The DNA for the CDR3 is TGTGCCAGCAGTTTCCCCCGCGAGTTAGCGGGAGGGGGCAATGAGCAGTTCTTC. Its protein is CASSFPRELAGGGNEQFF.

This sequence joins TRBV20-1 and TRBJ2-5; 10 bases fit TRBD2. The CDR3 runs to 14 residues. J gave up 4 bases and V 6 bases, and 8 bases lay outside the gene matches. The germline gives CDR1 DFQATT, CDR2 SNEGSKA (reference sequence). The DNA for the CDR3 is TGCAGTGCCCGGAGCGGGAGGGCCCCAGAGACCCAGTACTTC. Translation: CSARSGRAPETQYF.

This clonotype has more than one count but fewer than ten. The chain couples TRBV20-1 to TRBJ2-1; 10 bases agree with TRBD2. The V gene's germline CDR1 is DFQATT and CDR2 SNEGSKA (reference sequence). V lost 4 bases to trimming and J lost 7 bases; unmatched junction nucleotides: 4. CDR3 size: 13 residues. CDR3 DNA sequence: TGCAGTGCTACTAGCGGGAGAGTTAATGAGCAGTTCTTC. It codes for CSATSGRVNEQFF.

The chain joins TRBV20-1 to TRBJ1-1; 7 nucleotides align to TRBD1. The CDR3 has 13 amino acids. Germline V gene lookup returns CDR1 DFQATT and CDR2 SNEGSKA (reference sequence). V was clipped by 8 bases and J by 1 base; unmatched bases: 7. CDR3 DNA: TGCAGTTCAACAGGGGAGCCGAACACTGAAGCTTTCTTT. Protein sequence: CSSTGEPNTEAFF.

This clonotype was recorded many times. The rearrangement joins TRBV12-3 or TRBV12-4 to TRBJ2-2; tentative D call: TRBD2 (6 bases). Trimming removed 1 base at V and 6 bases at J, with 15 bases between. The CDR3 runs 16 residues. CDR3 residues: CASSLVSGAMSGELFF. CDR3 in DNA: TGTGCCAGCAGTTTAGTATCGGGAGCGATGTCCGGGGAGCTGTTTTTT.

The rearrangement links TRBV29-1 to TRBJ1-2; 7 positions match TRBD1. The CDR3 has 13 amino acids. The germline CDR1 and CDR2 sequences are SQVTM and ANQGSEA. After removal of 6 bases from V and 2 bases from J, the junction contained 6 bases not matched to a gene. This CDR3 reads CSVRDRENYGYTF. In DNA, the CDR3 is TGCAGCGTGAGGGACAGAGAAAACTATGGCTACACCTTC.

The chain employs TRBV12-3 or TRBV12-4 and TRBJ2-2, with 11 bases that match TRBD2. J was trimmed by 8 bases and V by 3 bases; bases with no gene match: 5. The CDR3 has 15 residues. CDR3 loop: CASSLTSGIPGELFF. CDR3 sequence (DNA): TGTGCCAGCAGTTTGACTAGCGGGATCCCTGGGGAGCTGTTTTTT.

The genes are TRBV5-1 and TRBJ2-1; 7 positions match TRBD2. The CDR3 is 18 amino acids. The germline V gene encodes CDR1 SGHRS and CDR2 YFSETQ. J gave up 0 bases and V 3 bases, and 12 bases lay outside the gene matches. The CDR3 sequence is CASSSTRLASPSYNEQFF. CDR3 nucleotide sequence: TGCGCCAGCAGCTCAACTCGACTAGCTAGTCCCTCCTACAATGAGCAGTTCTTC.